This TCR beta chain originates from a study of cytomegalovirus exposure and HLA in healthy donors. General observations from the study: In a later analysis, V- and J-gene trimming of beta chains associated with a DCLRE1C missense variant, replicated independently.

Germline lookup yields CDR1 GTSNPN and CDR2 SVGIG (reference sequence). The CDR3 extends over 13 amino acids. Between the trimmed V and J ends, which lost 6 bases and 8 bases, there was a span of 19 bases. PCR primers comprised 60 Vbeta and 13 Jbeta primers. Sequencing was performed with immunoSEQ multiplex PCR; in TCRdb, only in-frame clones are kept and a portion is missing. The table for this sample gives about 100,000 clones. As concerns this clone: Its specificity is unknown.

What was sequenced was PBMCs. The chain is built from TRBV30 and TRBJ1-2; D gene uncertain. The source is a girl aged 5-17 years in good health and CMV-seropositive. The CDR3 nucleotides are TGTGCCTGCGAACCGACTGTTCTGTCCGGCTACACCTTC. This encodes CACEPTVLSGYTF.